This TCR beta chain was captured by sequencing in a study of T cells after yellow fever vaccination. Each CDR3 protein is one row after TCRdb ran MiXCR on the 5' RACE reads. The sample records some 600,000 distinct CDR3 sequences, less than 20% being singletons. Trimming stripped 6 bases from V and 5 bases from J, with 20 bases between. The CDR3 consists of 16 residues. Germline lookup yields CDR1 MNHEY and CDR2 SMNVEV (reference sequence). The chain links TRBV27 to TRBJ2-1, with a tentative D call TRBD2 (6 bases). The clonotype was recovered from a man between 18 and 29 years old who received the YFV17D yellow fever vaccine. Material: PBMCs, obtained about 5 days after the first yellow fever vaccination. The CDR3 DNA reads TGTGCCAGCAGCAACCTAGTGGGGCGGGGTAACAATGAGCAGTTCTTC. Translating gives CASSNLVGRGNNEQFF.